The 23 T cell receptor beta chains below were found in one sample sequenced in a study of T cells in localized non-small cell lung cancer. Libraries were prepared by immunoSEQ multiplex PCR; TCRdb keeps only in-frame clonotypes and omits some of them. The table shows about 46,000 clones, with 80% to 85% occurring only once. Specimen: peripheral blood mononuclear cells, collected before any cancer treatment. These receptors originate from a man aged 35-75 years with stage III lung adenocarcinoma.

The chain joins TRBV5-5 to TRBJ1-3, with D perhaps TRBD1 (5 bases). The length of the CDR3 is 16 residues. V lost 0 bases and J 4 bases, leaving 14 bases between the germline ends. CDR1 and CDR2 from the germline V gene are SGHKS and YYEKEE (reference sequence). In DNA form, the CDR3 reads TGTGCCAGCAGCTTGGGGGGCAGATTCTTGGGAAACACCATATATTTT. It translates to CASSLGGRFLGNTIYF.

V is TRBV7-2 and J is TRBJ2-7, with 12 nucleotides matching TRBD2. This CDR3 is built from 15 residues. V lost 6 bases to trimming and J lost 7 bases; unmatched junction nucleotides: 10. Germline assignment: CDR1 SGHTA and CDR2 FQGNSA. For the CDR3, the DNA is TGTGCCAGCAGGCCCCTAGCGGGGGGGCTCGGAGAGCAGTACTTC. It translates to CASRPLAGGLGEQYF.

The chain recombines TRBV4-2 with TRBJ2-3; TRBD2 agrees at 10 bases. V lost 1 base and J lost 11; bases outside the gene matches: 9. This CDR3 is built from 15 residues. CDR1 is LGHNA, CDR2 YNFKEQ, per germline. CDR3 sequence reads: CASSQVAGGRREQYF. For the CDR3, the DNA is TGTGCCAGCAGCCAAGTAGCGGGGGGACGGAGAGAGCAGTATTTT.

V and J are TRBV5-4 and TRBJ1-2; the match to TRBD1 covers 7 bases. With V trimmed by 2 bases and J by 2 bases, 3 bases remained unmatched. Per germline, CDR1 SGHNT and CDR2 YYREEE (reference sequence). The CDR3 is 14 residues long. This CDR3 is CASSFDRVNYGYTF. Here the CDR3 DNA reads TGTGCCAGCAGCTTTGACAGGGTGAACTATGGCTACACCTTC. Supplemented by reference TRBV5-4 and TRBJ1-2, the full variable domain reads ETGVTQSPTHLIKTRGQQVTLRCSSQSGHNTVSWYQQALGQGPQFIFQYYREEENGRGNFPPRFSGLQFPNYSSELNVNALELDDSALYLCASSFDRVNYGYTFGSGTRLTVV.

This sequence joins TRBV11-2 and TRBJ1-6, with unresolved D. Germline CDR1 reads SGHAT; CDR2 reads FQNNGV. The CDR3 spans 16 residues. V was pared by 5 bases and J by 0 bases, with 11 bases between. CDR3 nucleotides: TGTGCCAGCAGCCGGGCGGAAGGCTCCTATAATTCACCCCTCCACTTT. Encoded protein: CASSRAEGSYNSPLHF.

This clone appeared a single time. V gene TRBV18 combines with J gene TRBJ2-7; D unclear. Germline CDR1 KGHSH, CDR2 LQKENI. This CDR3 is built from 12 residues. Trimming pared 8 bases from V and 0 bases from J, leaving 8 bases between. The CDR3, as DNA: TGTGCCAGCCTCGGGTCCTCCTACGAGCAGTACTTC. It encodes CASLGSSYEQYF.

This clone appeared a single time. The V call is TRBV15, the J call TRBJ1-2, with a possible D match to TRBD1 (5 bases). Germline V gene lookup returns CDR1 LNHNV and CDR2 YYDKDF (reference sequence). V was cut by 2 bases and J by 2 bases, with 12 bases left in between. The CDR3 consists of 15 residues. The CDR3 sequence: CATSRSRQINYGYTF. The CDR3 DNA is TGTGCCACCAGCAGATCTAGACAGATCAACTATGGCTACACCTTC.

CDR3 in amino acids: CASSLGAGTGPHYEQYF. CDR3 nucleotide sequence: TGTGCCAGCAGCTTGGGGGCCGGGACAGGGCCTCACTACGAGCAGTACTTC. J is TRBJ2-7 and V is TRBV4-2; 9 bases are shared with TRBD1. Germline CDR1 and CDR2: LGHNA and YNFKEQ. The V segment lost 5 bases and the J segment 3 bases; nucleotides outside the gene matches: 14. The CDR3 sequence is 17 residues long.

The chain couples TRBV30 to TRBJ2-2; 8 bases align to TRBD1. The CDR3 is 14 amino acids. J lost 4 bases, V lost 5 bases, and 6 bases had no gene match. Germline loops: CDR1 GTSNPN, CDR2 SVGIG (reference sequence). Here the CDR3 DNA reads TGTGCCTGGGCAGGGGGCGGGACCACCGGGGAGCTGTTTTTT. The encoded protein is CAWAGGGTTGELFF.

A note on this clone: A much more abundant neighbour one base away suggests this may be a read error. The same CDR3 can be traced to other DNA sequences in this sample. This rearrangement joins TRBV6-6 to TRBJ2-7, with TRBD1 matching over 11 bases. This CDR3 comprises 15 residues. V lost 0 bases to trimming and J lost 3 bases; unmatched junction nucleotides: 1. Germline lookup yields CDR1 MNHNY and CDR2 SVGAGI (reference sequence). The CDR3 DNA is TGTGCCAGCAGTTACTCGGGGACAGGGGGCTACGAGCAGTACTTC. It is translated as CASSYSGTGGYEQYF.

The V and J genes are TRBV18 and TRBJ2-7; 10 bases match TRBD2. The length of the CDR3 is 19 residues. V shed 4 bases and J 0 bases; nucleotides not matched to a gene: 15. Germline V lookup: CDR1 KGHSH, CDR2 LQKENI. CDR3 amino acids: CASSLQGWSLAGHSYEQYF. The CDR3 nucleotides read TGTGCCAGCTCACTGCAGGGGTGGTCACTAGCGGGGCACTCCTACGAGCAGTACTTC.

Turning to this clone: An end of the junction differs from the germline gene, which may be a read error. Within the sample, other DNA sequences also encode this same CDR3. The gene calls are TRBV19 and TRBJ1-2, with D possibly being TRBD1 (5 bases). The CDR3 covers 14 residues. Germline V gene sequence: CDR1 LNHDA, CDR2 SQIVND (reference sequence). The CDR3 region has the DNA TGTGCTAGTAGTATACCACAGGCTTGGTATGGCTACACCTTC. It translates to CASSIPQAWYGYTF.

The genes are TRBV5-6 and TRBJ2-1; D is possibly TRBD1 or TRBD2 (5 bases each). The CDR3 sequence is 14 residues long. Per germline, CDR1 SGHDT and CDR2 YYEEEE. Trimming took 4 bases from V and 0 from J, leaving 8 bases between them. The CDR3 nucleotides are TGTGCCAGCAGCGGGGACCGCTCCTACAATGAGCAGTTCTTC. Amino acids: CASSGDRSYNEQFF.

This clone was counted once. V gene TRBV11-2 combines with J gene TRBJ2-3; D is perhaps TRBD1 or TRBD2 (5 bases each). Between the trimmed V and J ends, which lost 1 base and 3 bases, there was a span of 20 bases. Germline V CDR1 and CDR2: SGHAT, FQNNGV. This CDR3 is 18 amino acids long. The CDR3 DNA reads TGTGCCAGCAGCTTAGCGCGTCAAATCGGGGCAGGGACAGATACGCAGTATTTT. The encoded protein is CASSLARQIGAGTDTQYF.

This clone has only a few counts. V and J are TRBV27 and TRBJ2-7; no definite D call. CDR1 MNHEY and CDR2 SMNVEV come from the germline V gene (reference sequence). The V gene lost 4 bases and the J gene lost 0 bases, with 7 bases spanning the gap. This CDR3 is 13 amino acids long. The CDR3, as DNA: TGTGCCAGCAGTTCCCTGGGCTCCTACGAGCAGTACTTC. Its translation is CASSSLGSYEQYF.

The chain is built from TRBV28 and TRBJ1-1, with D unclear. Trimming stripped 3 bases from V and 4 bases from J, with 12 bases between. This CDR3 has 14 amino acids. Germline V CDR1 and CDR2: MDHEN, SYDVKM. The chain's CDR3 is CASSFLAGTTEAFF. CDR3 DNA: TGTGCCAGCAGTTTTCTAGCGGGAACCACTGAAGCTTTCTTT.

The chain has TRBV9 and TRBJ1-6; the match to TRBD1 covers 7 bases. CDR3 length: 15 residues. Germline V gene data show CDR1 as SGDLS and CDR2 as YYNGEE. V shed 4 bases, J shed 6 bases, and the junction held 7 bases outside the gene matches. The CDR3 loop is CASSPAGTANSPLHF. The CDR3, as DNA: TGTGCCAGCAGCCCCGCGGGGACAGCTAATTCACCCCTCCACTTT.

The chain has TRBV5-6 and TRBJ2-7, with D perhaps TRBD2 (6 bases). CDR1 SGHDT and CDR2 YYEEEE come from the germline V gene. This CDR3 has 12 amino acids. Trimming removed 4 bases from V and 1 base from J, with 6 bases in between. CDR3 in DNA: TGTGCCAGCAGCGGGGGGTCCTACGAGCAGTACTTC. Translation: CASSGGSYEQYF. Full variable domain (outside the CDR3, taken from reference TRBV5-6 and TRBJ2-7): DAGVTQSPTHLIKTRGQQVTLRCSPKSGHDTVSWYQQALGQGPQFIFQYYEEEERQRGNFPDRFSGHQFPNYSSELNVNALLLGDSALYLCASSGGSYEQYFGPGTRLTVT.

The chain carries TRBV9 and TRBJ2-1, with a possible D match to TRBD2 (6 bases). With 2 bases removed from V and 6 bases from J, the gap between germline ends came to 15 bases. CDR1 is SGDLS and CDR2 is YYNGEE in the germline V gene. This CDR3 has 15 amino acids. CDR3 in amino acids: CASSVSRGTGNEQFF. The CDR3 DNA follows: TGTGCCAGCAGCGTGTCGCGGGGTACTGGCAATGAGCAGTTCTTC.

V gene TRBV6-6 combines with J gene TRBJ1-4; 8 nucleotides align to TRBD1. V shed 8 bases, J shed 7 bases, and the junction held 9 bases outside the gene matches. The CDR3 sequence is 14 residues long. Germline V gene data show CDR1 as MNHNY and CDR2 as SVGAGI (reference sequence). The CDR3: CASGSRQGAEKLFF. The CDR3 region has the DNA TGTGCCAGCGGCTCCCGGCAGGGGGCTGAAAAACTGTTTTTT.

The chain recombines TRBV9 with TRBJ2-5; 9 bases align to TRBD1. The CDR3 has 15 amino acids. With V trimmed by 1 base and J by 2 bases, 3 bases remained unmatched. The V gene's germline CDR1 is SGDLS and CDR2 YYNGEE. CDR3 nucleotides: TGTGCCAGCAGCGTACTGGGACAGGGACAAGAGACCCAGTACTTC. It codes for CASSVLGQGQETQYF.

This chain joins TRBV28 and TRBJ1-2, with D perhaps matching TRBD1 (6 bases). Germline lookup yields CDR1 MDHEN and CDR2 SYDVKM. The V gene lost 3 bases and the J gene lost 5 bases, with 25 bases spanning the gap. CDR3 length: 18 amino acids. The CDR3 spells CASSFIRPEDRALYGYTF. The CDR3, as DNA: TGTGCCAGCAGTTTTATCCGACCCGAGGACAGAGCACTATATGGCTACACCTTC.

The CDR3 bases are TGTGCTAGTGGTTTCAACAGGTACGAGCAGTACTTC. Residues: CASGFNRYEQYF. The rearrangement joins TRBV12-5 to TRBJ2-7, with a possible D match to TRBD1 (5 bases). This CDR3 spans 12 amino acids. Trimming removed 3 bases at V and 4 bases at J, with 7 bases between. Germline CDR1 is LGHNT and CDR2 is FRNRAP.